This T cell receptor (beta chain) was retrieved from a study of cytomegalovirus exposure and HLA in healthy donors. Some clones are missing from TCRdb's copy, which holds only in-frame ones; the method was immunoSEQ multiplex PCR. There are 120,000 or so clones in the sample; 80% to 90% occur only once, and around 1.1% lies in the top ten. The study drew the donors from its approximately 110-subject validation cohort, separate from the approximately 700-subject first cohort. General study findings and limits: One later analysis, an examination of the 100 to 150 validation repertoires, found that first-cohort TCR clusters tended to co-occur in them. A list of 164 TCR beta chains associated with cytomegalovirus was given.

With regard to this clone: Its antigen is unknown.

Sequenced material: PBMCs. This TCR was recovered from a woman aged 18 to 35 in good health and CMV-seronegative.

Here the CDR3 DNA reads TGTGCCAGCAGTTACGGTGGGACAGCCTACGAGCAGTACTTC. The encoded protein is CASSYGGTAYEQYF. The chain joins TRBV6-5 to TRBJ2-7, with TRBD1 identical over 7 bases. V gave up 2 bases and J gave up 2 bases; unmatched junction bases: 3. The CDR3 loop spans 14 amino acids. The germline V gene has CDR1 MNHEY and CDR2 SVGAGI.